This T cell receptor beta chain came from a study of T cell changes during pregnancy in multiple sclerosis. The V and J ends lost 6 bases and 0 bases respectively, with 12 bases between them. There are 14 residues in the CDR3. Germline CDR1 and CDR2: SGHAT and FQNNGV. The assay was immunoSEQ multiplex PCR, and TCRdb's table has in-frame clones only and misses some. The table has under 30,000 clones, 70% to 90% seen once. The rearrangement links TRBV11-2 to TRBJ2-7, with D possibly TRBD2 on 5 matching bases. This clonotype was sampled from a female donor with multiple sclerosis, enrolled in a pregnancy study. Sequenced material: CD8+ T cells from peripheral blood mononuclear cells, taken after pregnancy. The CDR3 loop is CASSLLGSSYEQYF. In nucleotides, the CDR3 is TGTGCCAGCAGTCTGCTGGGGAGCTCCTACGAGCAGTACTTC.